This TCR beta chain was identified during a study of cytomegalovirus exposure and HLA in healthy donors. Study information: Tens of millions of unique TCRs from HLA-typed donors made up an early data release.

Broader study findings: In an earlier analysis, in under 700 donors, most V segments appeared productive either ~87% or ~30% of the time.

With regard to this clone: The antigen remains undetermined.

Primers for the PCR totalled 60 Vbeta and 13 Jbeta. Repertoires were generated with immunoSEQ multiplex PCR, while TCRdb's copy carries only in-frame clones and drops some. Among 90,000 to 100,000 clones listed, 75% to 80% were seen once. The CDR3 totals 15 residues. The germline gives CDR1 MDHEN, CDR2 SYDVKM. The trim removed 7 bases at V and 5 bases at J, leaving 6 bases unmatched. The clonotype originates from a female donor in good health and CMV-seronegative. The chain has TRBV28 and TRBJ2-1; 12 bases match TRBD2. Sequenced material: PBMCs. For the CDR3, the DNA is TGTGCCAGCACCCTAGCGGGAGGGCCGCACAATGAGCAGTTCTTC. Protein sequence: CASTLAGGPHNEQFF.